This T cell receptor (beta chain) was observed in a study of blood T cell repertoires in COVID-19. Study as a whole: Sites across the United States, Italy and Spain contributed samples from acute and convalescent COVID-19. T cells, B-cell-depleted T cells, or PBMCs supplied cDNA or gDNA.

The CDR3 has 18 residues. With 2 bases removed from V and 4 bases from J, the gap between germline ends came to 25 bases. Germline V CDR1 and CDR2: SGHDT, YYEEEE. The authors' processing: Counts of nucleated cells, estimated from reference gene primer amplification, were obtained. Sequenced by immunoSEQ multiplex PCR; TCRdb stores in-frame clones only, minus some. From that table come the V and J calls and clone size; the DNA was used to work out D and trimming. This sample has more than 150,000 clones, with about 80% found just once. The chain employs TRBV5-6 and TRBJ2-7; possible D gene TRBD1, 6 bases. Material: peripheral blood. The clonotype comes from a man between 70 and 80 years old who had recovered from COVID-19. CDR3 sequence (DNA): TGTGCCAGCAGCTTCCAAATGGGGGACACCACCTTGTCTTACGAGCAGTACTTC. It is translated as CASSFQMGDTTLSYEQYF.